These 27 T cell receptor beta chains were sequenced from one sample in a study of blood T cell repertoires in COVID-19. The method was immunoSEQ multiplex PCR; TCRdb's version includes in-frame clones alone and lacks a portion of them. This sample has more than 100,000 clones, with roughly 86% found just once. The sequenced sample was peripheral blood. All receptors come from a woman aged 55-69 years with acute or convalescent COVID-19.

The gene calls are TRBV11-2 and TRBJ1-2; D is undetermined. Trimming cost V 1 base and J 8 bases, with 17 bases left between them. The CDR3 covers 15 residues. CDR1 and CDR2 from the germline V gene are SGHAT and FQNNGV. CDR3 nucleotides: TGTGCCAGCAGCTTAGTCGGCAGGTCGGAGGAGGGCTACACCTTC. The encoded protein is CASSLVGRSEEGYTF.

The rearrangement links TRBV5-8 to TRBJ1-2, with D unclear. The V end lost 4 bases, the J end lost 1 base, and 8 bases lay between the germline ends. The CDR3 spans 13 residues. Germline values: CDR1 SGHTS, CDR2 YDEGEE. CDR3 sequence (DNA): TGTGCCAGCAGCCCCGGGGTTAACTATGGCTACACCTTC. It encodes CASSPGVNYGYTF.

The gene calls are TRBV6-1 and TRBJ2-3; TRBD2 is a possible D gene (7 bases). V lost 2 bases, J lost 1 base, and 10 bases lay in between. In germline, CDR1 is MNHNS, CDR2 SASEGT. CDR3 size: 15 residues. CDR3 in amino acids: CASSERGAGTDTQYF. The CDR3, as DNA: TGTGCCAGCAGTGAACGGGGGGCTGGCACAGATACGCAGTATTTT.

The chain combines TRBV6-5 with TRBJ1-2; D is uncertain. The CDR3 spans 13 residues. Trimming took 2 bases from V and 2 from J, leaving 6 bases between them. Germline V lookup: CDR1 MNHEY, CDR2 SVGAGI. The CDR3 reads CASSYGGNYGYTF. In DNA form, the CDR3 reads TGTGCCAGCAGTTACGGCGGGAACTATGGCTACACCTTC.

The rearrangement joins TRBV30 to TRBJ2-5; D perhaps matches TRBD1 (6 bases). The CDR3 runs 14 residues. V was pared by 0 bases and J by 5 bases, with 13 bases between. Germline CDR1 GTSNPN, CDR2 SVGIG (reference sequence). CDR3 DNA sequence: TGTGCCTGGAGTGTAATACAGGGTTGGGAGACCCAGTACTTC. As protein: CAWSVIQGWETQYF. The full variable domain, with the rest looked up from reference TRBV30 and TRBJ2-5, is SQTIHQWPATLVQPVGSPLSLECTVEGTSNPNLYWYRQAAGRGLQLLFYSVGIGQISSEVPQNLSASRPQDRQFILSSKKLLLSDSGFYLCAWSVIQGWETQYFGPGTRLLVL.

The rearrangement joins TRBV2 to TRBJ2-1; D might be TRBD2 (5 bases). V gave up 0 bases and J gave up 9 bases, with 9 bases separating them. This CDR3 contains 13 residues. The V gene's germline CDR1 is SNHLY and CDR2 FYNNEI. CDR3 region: CASSEALGSEQFF. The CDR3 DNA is TGTGCCAGCAGTGAAGCGCTGGGGAGTGAGCAGTTCTTC.

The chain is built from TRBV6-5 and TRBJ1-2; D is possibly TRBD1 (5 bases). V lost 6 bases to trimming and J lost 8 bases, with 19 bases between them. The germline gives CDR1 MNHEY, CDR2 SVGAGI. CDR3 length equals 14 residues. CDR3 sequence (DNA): TGTGCCAGCAGAAAAGCGGCGGGAGGGGAAGGCTACACCTTC. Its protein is CASRKAAGGEGYTF.

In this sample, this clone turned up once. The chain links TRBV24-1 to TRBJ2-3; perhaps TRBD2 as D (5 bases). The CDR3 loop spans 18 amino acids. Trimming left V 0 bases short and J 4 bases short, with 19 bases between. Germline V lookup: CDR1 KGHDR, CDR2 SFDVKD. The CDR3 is CATSDLPGGPHSADTQYF. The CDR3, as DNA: TGTGCCACCAGTGATTTGCCCGGAGGCCCCCATTCGGCAGATACGCAGTATTTT.

The CDR3 nucleotides read TGTGCCTGGAGTGTACGGGGGTACGGGGAGCTGTTTTTT. Translation gives CAWSVRGYGELFF. V and J are TRBV30 and TRBJ2-2; D is perhaps TRBD2 (6 bases). Germline V gene data show CDR1 as GTSNPN and CDR2 as SVGIG (reference sequence). Deletions cut 0 bases from V and 7 bases from J, with 9 bases between. This CDR3 comprises 13 residues.

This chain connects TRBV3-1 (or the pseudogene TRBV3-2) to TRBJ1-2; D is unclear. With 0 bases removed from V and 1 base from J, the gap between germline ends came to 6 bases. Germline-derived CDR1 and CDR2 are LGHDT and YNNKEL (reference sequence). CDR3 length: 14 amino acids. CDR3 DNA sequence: TGTGCCAGCAGCCAAGAAAGGAGTAACTATGGCTACACCTTC. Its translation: CASSQERSNYGYTF.

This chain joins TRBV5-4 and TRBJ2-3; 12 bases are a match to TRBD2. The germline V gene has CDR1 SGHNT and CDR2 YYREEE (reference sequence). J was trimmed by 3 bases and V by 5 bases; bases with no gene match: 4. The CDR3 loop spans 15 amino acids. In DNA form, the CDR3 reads TGTGCCAGCAGGCTAGCGGGAGGGCCAACAGATACGCAGTATTTT. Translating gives CASRLAGGPTDTQYF.

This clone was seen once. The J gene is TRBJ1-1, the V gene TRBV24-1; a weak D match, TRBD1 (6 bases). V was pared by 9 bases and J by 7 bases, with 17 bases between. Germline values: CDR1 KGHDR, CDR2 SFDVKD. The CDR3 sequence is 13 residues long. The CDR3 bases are TGTGCCACCGAGGGATGGAGGGGGGGTGAAGCTTTCTTT. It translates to CATEGWRGGEAFF.

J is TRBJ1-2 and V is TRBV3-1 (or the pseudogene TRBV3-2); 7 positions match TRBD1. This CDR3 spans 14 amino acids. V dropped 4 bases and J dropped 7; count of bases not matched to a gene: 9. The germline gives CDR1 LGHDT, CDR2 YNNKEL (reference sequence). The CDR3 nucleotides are TGTGCCAGCAGCCGTCTAACAGGGGACGCTGGCTACACCTTC. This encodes CASSRLTGDAGYTF.

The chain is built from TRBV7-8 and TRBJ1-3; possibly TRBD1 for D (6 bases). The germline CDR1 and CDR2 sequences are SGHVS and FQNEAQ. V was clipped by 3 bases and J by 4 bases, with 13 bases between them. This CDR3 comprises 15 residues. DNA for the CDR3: TGTGCCAGCAGCTTTGCAGGGGCACGGGGAAACACCATATATTTT. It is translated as CASSFAGARGNTIYF. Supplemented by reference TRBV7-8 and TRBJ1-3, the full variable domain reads GAGVSQSPRYKVAKRGQDVALRCDPISGHVSLFWYQQALGQGPEFLTYFQNEAQLDKSGLPSDRFFAERPEGSVSTLKIQRTQQEDSAVYLCASSFAGARGNTIYFGEGSWLTVV.

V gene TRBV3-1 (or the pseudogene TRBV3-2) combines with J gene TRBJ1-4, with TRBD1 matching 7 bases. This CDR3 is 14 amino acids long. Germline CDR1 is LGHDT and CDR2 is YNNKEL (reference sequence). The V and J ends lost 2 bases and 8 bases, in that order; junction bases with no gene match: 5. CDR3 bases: TGTGCCAGCAGCCAACGACAGGGCGAGGAAAAACTGTTTTTT. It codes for CASSQRQGEEKLFF.

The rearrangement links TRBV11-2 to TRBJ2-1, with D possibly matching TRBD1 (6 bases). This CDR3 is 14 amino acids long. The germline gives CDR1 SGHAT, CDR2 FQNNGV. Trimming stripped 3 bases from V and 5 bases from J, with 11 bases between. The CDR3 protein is CASSFRQAHNEQFF. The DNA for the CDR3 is TGTGCCAGCAGCTTCCGACAGGCACACAATGAGCAGTTCTTC.

The DNA for the CDR3 is TGTGCCAGCAGCTTCGGGGAGTGGGCCACTGAAGCTTTCTTT. Protein product: CASSFGEWATEAFF. The chain links TRBV7-9 to TRBJ1-1, with D hard to call. V was pared by 3 bases and J by 4 bases, with 12 bases between. The CDR3 length is 14 residues. The germline CDR1 and CDR2 sequences are SEHNR and FQNEAQ (reference sequence).

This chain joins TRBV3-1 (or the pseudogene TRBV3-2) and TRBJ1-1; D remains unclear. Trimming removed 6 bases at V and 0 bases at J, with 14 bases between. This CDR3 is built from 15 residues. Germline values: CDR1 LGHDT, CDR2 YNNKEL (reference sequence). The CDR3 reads CASRQSQAVNTEAFF. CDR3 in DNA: TGTGCCAGCAGGCAAAGCCAAGCCGTGAACACTGAAGCTTTCTTT.

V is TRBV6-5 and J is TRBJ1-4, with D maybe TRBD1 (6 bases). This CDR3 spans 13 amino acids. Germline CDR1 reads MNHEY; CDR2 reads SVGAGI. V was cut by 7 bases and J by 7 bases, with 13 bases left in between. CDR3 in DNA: TGTGCCAGCAAGGACAGCCCCTCTGAAAAACTGTTTTTT. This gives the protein CASKDSPSEKLFF.

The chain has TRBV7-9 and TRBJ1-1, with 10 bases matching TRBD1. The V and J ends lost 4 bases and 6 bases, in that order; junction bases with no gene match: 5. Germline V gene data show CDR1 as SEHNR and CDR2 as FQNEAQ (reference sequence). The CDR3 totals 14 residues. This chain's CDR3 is CASSSGTGAAEAFF. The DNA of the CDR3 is TGTGCCAGCAGCTCTGGGACAGGGGCAGCTGAAGCTTTCTTT.

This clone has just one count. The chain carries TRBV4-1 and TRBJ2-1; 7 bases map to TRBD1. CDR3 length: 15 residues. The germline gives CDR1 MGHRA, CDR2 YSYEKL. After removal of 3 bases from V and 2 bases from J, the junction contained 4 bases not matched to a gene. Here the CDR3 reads CASSHRTGAYNEQFF. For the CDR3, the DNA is TGCGCCAGCAGCCATCGAACAGGGGCCTACAATGAGCAGTTCTTC.

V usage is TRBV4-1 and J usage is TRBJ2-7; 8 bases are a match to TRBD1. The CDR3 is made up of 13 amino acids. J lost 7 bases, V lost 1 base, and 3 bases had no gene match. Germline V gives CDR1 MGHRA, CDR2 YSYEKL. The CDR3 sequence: CASSQATGEEQYF. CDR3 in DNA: TGCGCCAGCAGCCAAGCGACAGGGGAAGAGCAGTACTTC.

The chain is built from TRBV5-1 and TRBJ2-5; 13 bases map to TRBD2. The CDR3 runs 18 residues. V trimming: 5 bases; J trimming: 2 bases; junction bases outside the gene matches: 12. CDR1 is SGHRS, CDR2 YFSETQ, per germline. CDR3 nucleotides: TGCGCCAGCAGACCTGGACTAGCGGGAGTGAGTTGGCAAGAGACCCAGTACTTC. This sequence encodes CASRPGLAGVSWQETQYF.

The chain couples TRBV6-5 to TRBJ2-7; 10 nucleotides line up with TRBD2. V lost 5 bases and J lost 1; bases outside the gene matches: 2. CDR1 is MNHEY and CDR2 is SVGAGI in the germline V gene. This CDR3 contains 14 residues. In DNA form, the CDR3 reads TGTGCCAGCAGTCAGACTAGCGGGTCCTACGAGCAGTACTTC. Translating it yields CASSQTSGSYEQYF.

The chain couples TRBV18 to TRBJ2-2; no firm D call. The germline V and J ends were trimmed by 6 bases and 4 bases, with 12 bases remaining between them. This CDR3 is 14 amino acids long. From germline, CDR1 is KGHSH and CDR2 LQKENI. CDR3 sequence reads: CASSARSGTGELFF. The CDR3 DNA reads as TGTGCCAGCTCTGCGCGGTCCGGCACCGGGGAGCTGTTTTTT.

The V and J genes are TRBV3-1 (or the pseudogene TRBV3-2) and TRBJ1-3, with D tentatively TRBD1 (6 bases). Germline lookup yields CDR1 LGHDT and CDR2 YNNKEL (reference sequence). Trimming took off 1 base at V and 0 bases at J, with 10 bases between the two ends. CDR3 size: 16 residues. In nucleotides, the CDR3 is TGTGCCAGCAGCCAAGGACAGGCATTCTCTGGAAACACCATATATTTT. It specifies CASSQGQAFSGNTIYF.

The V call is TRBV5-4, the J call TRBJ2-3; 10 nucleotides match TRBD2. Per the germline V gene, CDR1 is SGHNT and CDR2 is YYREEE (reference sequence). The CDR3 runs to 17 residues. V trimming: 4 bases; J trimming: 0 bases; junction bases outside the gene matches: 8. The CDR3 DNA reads TGTGCCAGCAGCGCCAATCCTAGCGGGGGTAGCACAGATACGCAGTATTTT. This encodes CASSANPSGGSTDTQYF.